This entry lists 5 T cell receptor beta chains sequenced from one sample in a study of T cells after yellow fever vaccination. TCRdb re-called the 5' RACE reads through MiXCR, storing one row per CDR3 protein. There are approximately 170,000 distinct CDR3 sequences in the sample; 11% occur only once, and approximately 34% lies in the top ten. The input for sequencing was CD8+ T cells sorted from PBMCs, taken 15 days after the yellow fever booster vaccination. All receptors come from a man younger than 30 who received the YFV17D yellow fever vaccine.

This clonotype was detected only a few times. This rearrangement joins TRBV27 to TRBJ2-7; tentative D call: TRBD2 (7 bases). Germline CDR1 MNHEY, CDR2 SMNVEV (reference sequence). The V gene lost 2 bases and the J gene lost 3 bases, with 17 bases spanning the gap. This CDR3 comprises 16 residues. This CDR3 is CASSLKGGVKGYEQYF. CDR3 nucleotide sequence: TGTGCCAGCAGTTTAAAAGGGGGGGTTAAGGGCTACGAGCAGTACTTC.

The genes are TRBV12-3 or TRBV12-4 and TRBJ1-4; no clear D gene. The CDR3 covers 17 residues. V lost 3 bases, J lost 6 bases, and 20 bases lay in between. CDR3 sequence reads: CASSFDRLVGYDEKLFF. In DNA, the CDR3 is TGTGCCAGCAGTTTTGATCGTCTTGTGGGTTACGATGAAAAACTGTTTTTT.

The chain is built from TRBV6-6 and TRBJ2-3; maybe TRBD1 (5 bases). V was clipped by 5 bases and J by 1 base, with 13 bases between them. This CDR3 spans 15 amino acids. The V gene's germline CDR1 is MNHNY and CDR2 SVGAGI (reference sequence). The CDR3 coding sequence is TGTGCCAGCAGTAGGGGCGTTCCTCGCACAGATACGCAGTATTTT. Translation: CASSRGVPRTDTQYF.

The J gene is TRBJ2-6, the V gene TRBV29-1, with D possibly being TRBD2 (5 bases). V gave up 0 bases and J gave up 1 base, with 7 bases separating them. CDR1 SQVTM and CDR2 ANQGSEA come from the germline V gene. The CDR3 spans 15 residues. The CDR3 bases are TGCAGCGTTGAAGATTGGAGGTCTGGGGCCAACGTCCTGACTTTC. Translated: CSVEDWRSGANVLTF. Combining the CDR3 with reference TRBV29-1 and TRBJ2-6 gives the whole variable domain SAVISQKPSRDICQRGTSLTIQCQVDSQVTMMFWYRQQPGQSLTLIATANQGSEATYESGFVIDKFPISRPNLTFSTLTVSNMSPEDSSIYLCSVEDWRSGANVLTFGAGSRLTVL.

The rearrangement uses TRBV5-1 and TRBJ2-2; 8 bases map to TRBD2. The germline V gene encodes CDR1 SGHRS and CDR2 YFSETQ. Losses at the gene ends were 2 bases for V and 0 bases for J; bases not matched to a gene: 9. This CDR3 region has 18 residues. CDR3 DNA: TGCGCCAGCAGCTTTGGTTTGCGGGGGGCGTCGAACACCGGGGAGCTGTTTTTT. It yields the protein CASSFGLRGASNTGELFF.